This T cell receptor (beta chain) emerged from a study of blood T cell repertoires in COVID-19. As handled by the study authors: It was from reference gene primer amplification that nucleated cell counts were estimated. Sequencing was performed with immunoSEQ multiplex PCR; in TCRdb, only in-frame clones are kept and a portion is missing. V and J calls and clone size are those listed in that table; D and trimming were worked out from the DNA. The table records approximately 140,000 clones, 75% to 90% of them present only once. This clone occurred many times. This CDR3 is built from 15 residues. V trimming: 8 bases; J trimming: 4 bases; junction bases outside the gene matches: 12. Germline-derived CDR1 and CDR2 are SNHLY and FYNNEI. Seattle's enrolled individuals joined amid active infection and were then monitored longitudinally.

The chain combines TRBV2 with TRBJ2-7; 9 bases map to TRBD2. The receptor's source is a man aged 18 to 29 with COVID-19, enrolled during active disease. The sequenced sample was peripheral blood. CDR3 loop: CASAGGSSFYYEQYF. The CDR3 DNA reads TGTGCCAGCGCGGGAGGGTCTTCGTTCTATTACGAGCAGTACTTC.